This T cell receptor (beta chain) emerged from a study of identical twins. Study findings and constraints: Its conclusions, products of cross-sectional statistical analysis, did not come from following the same donors.

In this sample, this clonotype turned up a few times. The antigen is undetermined. CDR1 is MNHEY, CDR2 SVGAGI, per germline. The CDR3 runs 16 residues. V dropped 4 bases and J dropped 6; count of bases not matched to a gene: 8. Using its own MiXCR run on the 5' RACE reads, TCRdb lists one record per CDR3 protein. The sample records 300,000 to 400,000 distinct CDR3 sequences, 12% being singletons. In addition, the sample was reused for a study of yellow fever vaccine responses in identical twins.

The V gene is TRBV6-5, the J gene TRBJ2-1; 11 bases are a match to TRBD2. Sequencing was done on a sample of CD8+ T cells sorted from blood. The TCR originated in a woman aged 18-35 years in good health. The chain's CDR3 is CASSWLLAGAFNEQFF. In DNA, the CDR3 is TGTGCCAGCAGTTGGCTACTAGCGGGAGCTTTCAATGAGCAGTTCTTC.